The entry below gives a single T cell receptor (beta chain) sequence along with its context. As yet, its antigen is unknown. Libraries were prepared by immunoSEQ multiplex PCR; TCRdb keeps only in-frame clonotypes and omits some of them. The data show roughly 77,000 clones, around 89% seen once. With 5 bases clipped from V and 2 bases from J, the junction kept 8 bases outside the gene matches. The germline V gene encodes CDR1 SGHTA and CDR2 FQGTGA. This CDR3 comprises 15 residues. This specimen comes from a study of graft-versus-host responses after intestinal transplantation. Whole-study context: Among the recipients, all got anti-thymocyte globulin induction and then tacrolimus and steroids for roughly three years. Study-wide findings and caveats: Early after transplant, HvG clones declined as circulating GvH clones peaked. When patients had graft-donor T cell macrochimerism, their allografts held high graft-versus-host to host-versus-graft clonal ratios.

This clonotype was sampled from a human donor who received an intestinal transplant. The chain couples TRBV7-3 to TRBJ2-7; 8 bases are a match to TRBD1. Sequences were derived from unstimulated CD8+ T cells sorted from spleen or lymph node cells, sampled before intestinal transplant. Here the CDR3 reads CASSEYGTGPYEQYF. In DNA, the CDR3 is TGTGCCAGCAGCGAATACGGGACAGGCCCCTACGAGCAGTACTTC.